This is a list of T cell receptor beta chains from one sample in a study of tumor-infiltrating lymphocytes in primary liver carcinoma. TCRdb reprocessed the multiplex PCR reads via MiXCR and lists one record per CDR3 protein. The sample lists a few hundred thousand distinct CDR3 sequences, around three fifths occurring once. Sequencing input: peripheral blood. The receptor source for this set is a young woman with primary liver carcinoma and hepatitis B virus infection. Each CDR3 is given with its conserved first and last residue. Each record gives: J gene, clone size, D gene, V gene, CDR3 protein, CDR3 DNA. The D gene is left open where the match is weak. The size field is filled for only some rows; it gives once, few, many or a size class.

J: TRBJ2-3; size: -; D: TRBD2; V: TRBV4-2; CDR3: CASSHDLTSGRQGDTQYF; DNA: TGTGCCAGTAGCCATGACCTAACTAGCGGGAGGCAGGGAGATACGCAGTATTTT
J: TRBJ2-5; size: -; D: TRBD2; V: TRBV28; CDR3: CATLTGGGETQYF; DNA: TGTGCCACTTTAACGGGAGGAGGGGAGACCCAGTACTTC
J: TRBJ2-3; size: once; D: -; V: TRBV10-3; CDR3: CGVSYSGREDTQYF; DNA: TGTGGCGTTTCCTACAGTGGCCGAGAAGATACGCAGTATTTT
J: TRBJ2-1; size: few; D: TRBD2; V: TRBV6-1; CDR3: CASSPWGSGSPYNEQFF; DNA: TGTGCCAGCAGTCCTTGGGGTAGCGGGAGCCCCTACAATGAGCAGTTCTTC
J: TRBJ2-5; size: medium-sized; D: TRBD2; V: TRBV11-2; CDR3: CASSLRTSGGQETQYF; DNA: TGTGCCAGCAGCCTCCGGACTAGCGGGGGTCAAGAGACCCAGTACTTC
J: TRBJ2-1; size: many; D: -; V: TRBV11-2; CDR3: CASSWENYNEQFF; DNA: TGTGCCAGCAGCTGGGAAAACTACAATGAGCAGTTCTTC
J: TRBJ2-7; size: -; D: -; V: TRBV5-1; CDR3: CASSFRDEQYF; DNA: TGCGCCAGCAGCTTTCGGGACGAGCAGTACTTC
J: TRBJ1-2; size: -; D: -; V: TRBV6-6; CDR3: CASSPGGHYGYTF; DNA: TGTGCCAGCAGTCCTGGAGGGCACTATGGCTACACCTTC
J: TRBJ2-7; size: -; D: TRBD1; V: TRBV6-6; CDR3: CASFRDRREQYF; DNA: TGTGCCAGCTTTAGGGACAGGCGTGAGCAGTACTTC
J: TRBJ2-7; size: -; D: -; V: TRBV7-9; CDR3: CASSLPGVLFYEQYF; DNA: TGTGCCAGCAGCCTACCTGGGGTTCTCTTCTACGAGCAGTACTTC
J: TRBJ2-1; size: -; D: -; V: TRBV5-6; CDR3: CASSSPRDTIYEQFF; DNA: TGTGCCAGCAGCTCCCCTAGGGACACGATCTACGAGCAGTTCTTC
J: TRBJ1-5; size: few; D: TRBD1; V: TRBV6-2/TRBV6-3; CDR3: CASGQDRLSNQPQHF; DNA: TGTGCCAGCGGCCAGGACAGGCTAAGCAATCAGCCCCAGCATTTT
J: TRBJ1-4; size: many; D: -; V: TRBV29-1; CDR3: CSVRTRTSNEKLFF; DNA: TGCAGCGTTCGTACCCGGACCTCTAATGAAAAACTGTTTTTT
J: TRBJ2-1; size: -; D: -; V: TRBV7-3; CDR3: CASSFSSAGEQFF; DNA: TGTGCCAGCAGCTTTTCATCGGCGGGTGAGCAGTTCTTC